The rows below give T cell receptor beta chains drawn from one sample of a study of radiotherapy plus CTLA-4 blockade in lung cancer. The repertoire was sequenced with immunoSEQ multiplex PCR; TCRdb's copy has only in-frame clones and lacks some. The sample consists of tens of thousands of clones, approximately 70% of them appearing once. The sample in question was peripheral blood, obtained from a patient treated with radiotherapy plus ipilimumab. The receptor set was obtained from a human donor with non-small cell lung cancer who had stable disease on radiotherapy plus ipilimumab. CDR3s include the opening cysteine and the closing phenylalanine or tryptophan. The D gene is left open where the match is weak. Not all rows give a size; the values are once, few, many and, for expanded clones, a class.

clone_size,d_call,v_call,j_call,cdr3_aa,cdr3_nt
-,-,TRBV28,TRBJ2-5,CASSLDRRQETQYF,TGTGCCAGCAGCCTCGACAGGCGACAAGAGACCCAGTACTTC
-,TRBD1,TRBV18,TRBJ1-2,CASSRGTGSYGYTF,TGTGCCAGCTCTCGCGGGACAGGGAGCTATGGCTACACCTTC
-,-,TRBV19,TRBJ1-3,CASRRQISGNTIYF,TGTGCCAGTAGGAGACAGATCTCTGGAAACACCATATATTTT
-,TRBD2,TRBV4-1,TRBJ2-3,CASSQKSPGLATDTQYF,TGCGCCAGCAGCCAAAAGAGCCCGGGACTAGCCACAGATACGCAGTATTTT
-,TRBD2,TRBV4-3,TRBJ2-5,CASSQASGETQYF,TGCGCCAGCAGCCAAGCTAGCGGGGAGACCCAGTACTTC
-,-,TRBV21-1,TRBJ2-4,CASNQAKNIQYF,TGTGCCAGCAATCAGGCCAAAAACATTCAGTACTTC
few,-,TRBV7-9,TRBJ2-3,CASSLSSVETDTQYF,TGTGCCAGCAGCTTATCTAGCGTGGAAACAGATACGCAGTATTTT
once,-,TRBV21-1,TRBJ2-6,CASSPRPYSGANVLTF,TGTGCCAGCAGCCCTAGACCTTACTCTGGGGCCAACGTCCTGACTTTC
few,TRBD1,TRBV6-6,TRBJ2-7,CATRDGTGGKEYEQYF,TGTGCCACCCGGGACGGGACAGGGGGCAAGGAGTACGAGCAGTACTTC
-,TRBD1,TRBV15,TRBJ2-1,CATSRDIPQGASSYNEQFF,TGTGCCACCAGCAGAGATATACCCCAGGGGGCGAGCTCCTACAATGAGCAGTTCTTC
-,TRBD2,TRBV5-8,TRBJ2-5,CASSLALAGMETQYF,TGTGCCAGCAGCTTGGCCTTAGCGGGAATGGAGACCCAGTACTTC
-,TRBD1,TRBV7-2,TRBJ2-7,CASSLEGGAYEQYF,TGTGCCAGCAGCTTAGAAGGGGGCGCTTACGAGCAGTACTTC
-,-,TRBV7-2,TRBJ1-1,CASSQQPNTEAFF,TGTGCCAGCAGCCAACAGCCGAACACTGAAGCTTTCTTT
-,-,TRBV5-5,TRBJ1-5,CASSPPGRERGQPQHF,TGTGCCAGCAGCCCTCCGGGGCGAGAAAGGGGGCAGCCCCAGCATTTT
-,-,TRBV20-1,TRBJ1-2,CSASPNYGYTF,TGCAGTGCCAGTCCCAACTATGGCTACACCTTC
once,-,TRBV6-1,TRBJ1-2,CASKSQVYGYTF,TGTGCCAGCAAGAGCCAGGTCTATGGCTACACCTTC
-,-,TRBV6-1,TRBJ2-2,CASSELAGGRAGELFF,TGTGCCAGCAGTGAACTCGCTGGGGGCCGAGCCGGGGAGCTGTTTTTT
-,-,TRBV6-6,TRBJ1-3,CASTPGPRRNTIYF,TGTGCCAGCACCCCCGGACCCAGGCGAAACACCATATATTTT
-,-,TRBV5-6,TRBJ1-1,CASNDIRSSNMNTEAFF,TGTGCCAGCAACGATATTAGATCCTCCAACATGAACACTGAAGCTTTCTTT
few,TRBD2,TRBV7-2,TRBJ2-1,CASSHSGIGDNEQFF,TGTGCCAGCAGCCATAGCGGGATTGGTGACAATGAGCAGTTCTTC
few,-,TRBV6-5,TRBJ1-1,CASSYLAGENTEAFF,TGTGCCAGCAGTTACCTAGCAGGGGAAAACACTGAAGCTTTCTTT
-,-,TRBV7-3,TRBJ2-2,CASSWQGPPGELFF,TGTGCCAGCAGCTGGCAGGGCCCCCCCGGGGAGCTGTTTTTT
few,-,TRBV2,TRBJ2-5,CASSLQGGETQYF,TGTGCCAGCAGTCTACAGGGTGGGGAGACCCAGTACTTC
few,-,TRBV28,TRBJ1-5,CASRLGGLSNQPQHF,TGTGCCAGCAGACTTGGAGGACTTAGCAATCAGCCCCAGCATTTT
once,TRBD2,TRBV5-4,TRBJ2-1,CASSHTSGASSYNEQFF,TGTGCCAGCAGCCACACTAGCGGGGCCAGCTCCTACAATGAGCAGTTCTTC
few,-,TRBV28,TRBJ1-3,CASSLIGVGEGNTIYF,TGTGCCAGCAGTTTAATAGGGGTAGGGGAAGGAAACACCATATATTTT
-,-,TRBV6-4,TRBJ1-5,CASSPLGGGSQPQHF,TGTGCCAGCAGTCCCCTAGGCGGGGGTAGCCAGCCCCAGCATTTT
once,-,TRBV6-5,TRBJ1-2,CASSYYPPRGLPGTF,TGTGCCAGCAGTTACTACCCCCCCCGGGGGCTTCCTGGCACCTTC
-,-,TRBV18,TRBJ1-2,CASSERTGAIYGYTF,TGTGCCAGCTCAGAGCGGACCGGGGCGATCTATGGCTACACCTTC
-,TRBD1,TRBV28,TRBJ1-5,CASSLSGYRGGGQPQHF,TGTGCCAGCAGTTTATCGGGGTACAGGGGCGGTGGTCAGCCCCAGCATTTT
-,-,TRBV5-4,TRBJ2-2,CASSLDLVTNTGELFF,TGTGCCAGCAGCTTGGATCTAGTAACGAACACCGGGGAGCTGTTTTTT
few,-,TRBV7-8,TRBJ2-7,CASSHRGGVFYEQYF,TGTGCCAGCAGCCACCGCGGCGGGGTATTCTACGAGCAGTACTTC
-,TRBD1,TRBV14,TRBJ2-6,CASRLTGAGANVLTF,TGTGCCAGCAGGCTCACAGGGGCAGGGGCCAACGTCCTGACTTTC
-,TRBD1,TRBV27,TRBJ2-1,CASSRRQGNEQFF,TGTGCCAGCAGTCGCCGACAGGGGAATGAGCAGTTCTTC
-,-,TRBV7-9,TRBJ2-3,CASSSSGGTDTQYF,TGTGCCAGCAGCTCGTCGGGGGGCACAGATACGCAGTATTTT
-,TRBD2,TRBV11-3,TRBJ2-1,CASRSGNEQFF,TGTGCCAGCCGTAGCGGGAACGAGCAGTTCTTC
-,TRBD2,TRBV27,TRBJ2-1,CASSLRASGDNEQFF,TGTGCCAGCAGTTTACGGGCTAGCGGGGACAATGAGCAGTTCTTC
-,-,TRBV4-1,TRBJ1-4,CASSQEGRNEKLFF,TGCGCCAGCAGCCAAGAAGGGCGGAATGAAAAACTGTTTTTT
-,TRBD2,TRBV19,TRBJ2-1,CASSPLSGSSYNEQFF,TGTGCCAGTAGCCCTCTAAGCGGGAGCTCCTACAATGAGCAGTTCTTC
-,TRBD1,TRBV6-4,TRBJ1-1,CASSADRDTEAFF,TGTGCCAGCAGCGCGGACAGGGACACTGAAGCTTTCTTT
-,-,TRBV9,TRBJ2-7,CASSVGPGANEQYF,TGTGCCAGCAGCGTAGGGCCGGGGGCCAACGAGCAGTACTTC
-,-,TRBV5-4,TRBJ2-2,CASSLNAYFGGTGELFF,TGTGCCAGCAGCTTGAACGCTTACTTCGGGGGCACCGGGGAGCTGTTTTTT
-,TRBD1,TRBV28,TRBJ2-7,CASSIGQGRGSYEQYF,TGTGCCAGCAGTATAGGACAGGGGAGAGGATCCTACGAGCAGTACTTC
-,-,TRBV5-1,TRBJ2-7,CASSLGPPYEQYF,TGCGCCAGCAGCTTGGGGCCCCCCTACGAGCAGTACTTC
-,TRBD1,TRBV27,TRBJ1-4,CASRTQGAGKEKLFF,TGTGCCAGCAGGACCCAGGGGGCTGGAAAAGAAAAACTGTTTTTT
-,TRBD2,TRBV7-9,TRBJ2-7,CASSFPSGGSTSGTYEQYF,TGTGCCAGCAGCTTTCCCTCTGGGGGTAGTACTAGCGGGACCTACGAGCAGTACTTC
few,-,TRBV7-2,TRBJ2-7,CASSFGYGRGGYEQYF,TGTGCCAGCAGCTTTGGGTACGGCAGGGGGGGTTACGAGCAGTACTTC
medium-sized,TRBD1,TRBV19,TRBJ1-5,CASSIGQGFWQPQHF,TGTGCCAGTAGTATCGGACAGGGATTTTGGCAGCCCCAGCATTTT
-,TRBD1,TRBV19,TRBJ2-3,CASTLGQGAADTQYF,TGTGCCAGTACGCTGGGACAGGGGGCGGCAGATACGCAGTATTTT
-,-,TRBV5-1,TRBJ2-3,CASSFTGIRGPDTQYF,TGCGCCAGCAGCTTCACGGGGATTAGGGGCCCAGATACGCAGTATTTT
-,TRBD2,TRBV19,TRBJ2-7,CASSSIAGGTYEQYF,TGTGCCAGTAGTTCGATAGCGGGAGGTACCTACGAGCAGTACTTC
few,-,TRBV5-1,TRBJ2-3,CASNPLGVSTDTQYF,TGCGCCAGCAACCCCCTGGGGGTTAGCACAGATACGCAGTATTTT
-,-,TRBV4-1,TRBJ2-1,CASSHGARVGRNSYNEQFF,TGCGCCAGCAGCCACGGGGCGAGGGTTGGTAGGAACTCCTACAATGAGCAGTTCTTC
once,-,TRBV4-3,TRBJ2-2,CASNVRGANTGELFF,TGCGCCAGCAATGTCAGGGGGGCGAACACCGGGGAGCTGTTTTTT